The source of this T cell receptor beta chain is a study of blood T cell repertoires in COVID-19. Study-level information: Specimens from acute and convalescent COVID-19 originated in the United States, Italy and Spain. In each case, the material was cDNA or gDNA derived from T cells, B-cell-depleted T cells, or PBMCs.

The CDR3 runs 14 residues. Germline assignment: CDR1 LGHDT and CDR2 YNNKEL (reference sequence). Trimming pared 8 bases from V and 2 bases from J, leaving 15 bases between. Authors' data handling: Using reference gene primer amplification, nucleated cell counts were estimated. Produced via immunoSEQ multiplex PCR; TCRdb's table is partial and in-frame only. Clonal size and the V and J genes are those of that table, whereas D and trimming came from the DNA. The data hold approximately 100,000 clones, with 85% observed a single time. This TCR derives from a woman between 65 and 79 years old with active or convalescent COVID-19. This rearrangement joins TRBV3-1 (or the pseudogene TRBV3-2) to TRBJ1-1, with a weak D call TRBD1 (6 bases). Sequencing was done on a sample of peripheral blood. The CDR3 spells CASSRQVINTEAFF. The CDR3 region has the DNA TGTGCCAGCTCTCGACAGGTCATAAACACTGAAGCTTTCTTT.